This passage covers 14 T cell receptor beta chains from one sample sequenced in a study of blood T cell repertoires in COVID-19. The assay was immunoSEQ multiplex PCR, and TCRdb's table has in-frame clones only and misses some. The table includes roughly 160,000 clones, approximately 90% detected once. Sequenced material: peripheral blood. Receptors were obtained from a man between 18 and 35 years old with COVID-19, enrolled during active disease.

V usage is TRBV9 and J usage is TRBJ2-2, with D unclear. This CDR3 has 14 residues. Per the germline V gene, CDR1 is SGDLS and CDR2 is YYNGEE. Trimming took 3 bases from V and 0 from J, leaving 6 bases between them. The DNA of the CDR3 is TGTGCCAGCAGCGCCGACACGAACACCGGGGAGCTGTTTTTT. This sequence encodes CASSADTNTGELFF.

The chain couples TRBV11-3 to TRBJ2-7; 7 bases fit TRBD1. Trimming removed 4 bases from V and 3 bases from J; junction bases left unmatched: 12. Per the germline V gene, CDR1 is SGHNT and CDR2 is YENEEA. The CDR3 runs to 16 residues. The CDR3 loop is CASSSAGDRARYEQYF. The CDR3 region has the DNA TGTGCCAGCAGCTCGGCAGGTGACAGGGCTCGCTACGAGCAGTACTTC.

The V call is TRBV7-2, the J call TRBJ2-7; 10 bases match TRBD2. CDR3 length equals 15 residues. Germline lookup yields CDR1 SGHTA and CDR2 FQGNSA. After removal of 1 base from V and 5 bases from J, the junction contained 5 bases not matched to a gene. The CDR3 protein is CASSLDGLAENEQYF. CDR3 sequence (DNA): TGTGCCAGCAGCTTAGACGGACTAGCGGAAAACGAGCAGTACTTC.

The rearrangement uses TRBV28 and TRBJ1-1; 12 nucleotides agree with TRBD1. The V and J ends lost 7 bases and 4 bases, in that order; junction bases with no gene match: 4. There are 14 residues in the CDR3. CDR1 is MDHEN and CDR2 is SYDVKM in the germline V gene. CDR3 region: CASTRDRGLTEAFF. DNA for the CDR3: TGTGCCAGCACCCGGGACAGGGGGCTCACTGAAGCTTTCTTT.

The J gene is TRBJ1-6, the V gene TRBV23-1; 7 bases fit TRBD1. TRBV23-1 falls under the ORF class, with uncertain function. The ends lost 2 bases at V and 4 bases at J; junction bases unmatched: 8. This CDR3 region has 17 residues. The CDR3 sequence is CASSQRGGTEYNSPLHF. The CDR3 DNA reads as TGCGCCAGCAGTCAACGGGGCGGGACAGAGTATAATTCACCCCTCCACTTT.

About this clone: Other DNA sequences of this sample code for an identical CDR3. The V call is TRBV4-3, the J call TRBJ2-7, with 10 bases fitting TRBD2. V shed 0 bases, J shed 2 bases, and the junction held 4 bases outside the gene matches. The CDR3 covers 16 residues. Per germline, CDR1 LGHNA and CDR2 YSLEER. CDR3 sequence reads: CASSQDRLAGAYEQYF. The CDR3, as DNA: TGCGCCAGCAGCCAAGATCGGCTAGCGGGAGCCTACGAGCAGTACTTC.

V usage is TRBV27 and J usage is TRBJ1-5, with D possibly matching TRBD1 (6 bases). Between the trimmed V and J ends, which lost 2 bases and 4 bases, there was a span of 15 bases. CDR3 length: 16 amino acids. Germline CDR1 and CDR2: MNHEY and SMNVEV (reference sequence). The CDR3 sequence: CASSLISGGWNQPQHF. DNA for the CDR3: TGTGCCAGCAGTTTAATCTCGGGGGGCTGGAATCAGCCCCAGCATTTT.

A single count supports this clone. V gene TRBV13 combines with J gene TRBJ2-1; 7 bases agree with TRBD2. Unmatched junction bases numbered 10, after V lost 2 bases and J lost 15 bases. The CDR3 totals 13 residues. The germline CDR1 and CDR2 sequences are PRHDT and FYEKMQ (reference sequence). CDR3 sequence reads: CASSLSSGPGPFF. The DNA for the CDR3 is TGTGCCAGCAGCTTATCTAGCGGCCCAGGACCGTTCTTC.

The J gene is TRBJ1-1, the V gene TRBV19, with 8 bases that match TRBD1. The germline V gene encodes CDR1 LNHDA and CDR2 SQIVND (reference sequence). The CDR3 loop spans 14 amino acids. The V gene end was trimmed by 6 bases and the J gene end by 3 bases; junction bases not matched to a gene: 6. This chain's CDR3 is CASSRRGLYTEAFF. In DNA form, the CDR3 reads TGTGCCAGTAGCCGCAGGGGGCTGTACACTGAAGCTTTCTTT. Combining the CDR3 with reference TRBV19 and TRBJ1-1 gives the whole variable domain DGGITQSPKYLFRKEGQNVTLSCEQNLNHDAMYWYRQDPGQGLRLIYYSQIVNDFQKGDIAEGYSVSREKKESFPLTVTSAQKNPTAFYLCASSRRGLYTEAFFGQGTRLTVV.

The CDR3 here is CASSLTTGSYEQYF. Written as DNA, the CDR3 is TGCGCCAGCAGCCTCACGACAGGGTCCTACGAGCAGTACTTC. The chain joins TRBV5-1 to TRBJ2-7; 7 bases line up with TRBD1. Losses at the gene ends were 4 bases for V and 1 base for J; bases not matched to a gene: 5. Per the germline V gene, CDR1 is SGHRS and CDR2 is YFSETQ. This CDR3 is built from 14 residues. The full variable domain, completed using reference TRBV5-1 and TRBJ2-7, is KAGVTQTPRYLIKTRGQQVTLSCSPISGHRSVSWYQQTPGQGLQFLFEYFSETQRNKGNFPGRFSGRQFSNSRSEMNVSTLELGDSALYLCASSLTTGSYEQYFGPGTRLTVT.

The rearrangement uses TRBV29-1 and TRBJ2-1; 9 bases fit TRBD2. Per the germline V gene, CDR1 is SQVTM and CDR2 is ANQGSEA. V trimming: 3 bases; J trimming: 4 bases; junction bases outside the gene matches: 13. CDR3 size: 17 residues. The CDR3 is CSVESLSGSGGYNEQFF. The CDR3 bases are TGCAGCGTTGAGTCCCTTAGCGGGAGCGGGGGTTACAATGAGCAGTTCTTC.

This clone was observed a handful of times. CDR3 nucleotides: TGTGCCAGCAGTTTAGTTGCCGGGACTAGCGGGAGAAATGAGCAGTTCTTC. Residues: CASSLVAGTSGRNEQFF. The chain combines TRBV28 with TRBJ2-1; 14 bases fit TRBD2. The CDR3 runs 17 residues. Losses at the gene ends were 2 bases for V and 7 bases for J; bases not matched to a gene: 7. Germline assignment: CDR1 MDHEN and CDR2 SYDVKM.

The rearrangement links TRBV7-8 to TRBJ1-5; a weak D match, TRBD1 (6 bases). Germline CDR1 is SGHVS and CDR2 is FQNEAQ. V was pared by 1 base and J by 1 base, with 11 bases between. The CDR3 totals 16 residues. The CDR3 protein is CASSLEGHQSNQPQHF. The CDR3 DNA sequence: TGTGCCAGCAGCTTAGAGGGACACCAGAGCAATCAGCCCCAGCATTTT.

The J gene is TRBJ2-7, the V gene TRBV4-1, with D possibly being TRBD1 (5 bases). The V gene's germline CDR1 is MGHRA and CDR2 YSYEKL. The CDR3 extends over 15 amino acids. V lost 0 bases, J lost 0 bases, and 9 bases lay in between. The CDR3 reads CASSQDAGISYEQYF. The DNA of the CDR3 is TGCGCCAGCAGCCAAGATGCAGGGATCTCCTACGAGCAGTACTTC.